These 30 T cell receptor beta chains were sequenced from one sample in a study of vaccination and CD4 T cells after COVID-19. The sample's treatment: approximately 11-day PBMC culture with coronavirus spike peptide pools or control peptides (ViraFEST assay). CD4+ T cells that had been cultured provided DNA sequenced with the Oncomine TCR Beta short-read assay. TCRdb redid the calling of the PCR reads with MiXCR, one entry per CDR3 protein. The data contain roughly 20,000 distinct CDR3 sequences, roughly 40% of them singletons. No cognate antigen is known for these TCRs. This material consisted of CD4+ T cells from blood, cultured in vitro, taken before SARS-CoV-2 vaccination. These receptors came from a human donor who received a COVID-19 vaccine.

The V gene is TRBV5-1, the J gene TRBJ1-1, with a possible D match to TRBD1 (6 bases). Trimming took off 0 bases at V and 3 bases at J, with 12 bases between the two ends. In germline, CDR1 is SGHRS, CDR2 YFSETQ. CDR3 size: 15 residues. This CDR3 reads CASSLGQVLDTEAFF. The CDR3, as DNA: TGCGCCAGCAGCTTGGGACAGGTCTTGGACACTGAAGCTTTCTTT. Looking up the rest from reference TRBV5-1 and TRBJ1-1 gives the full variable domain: KAGVTQTPRYLIKTRGQQVTLSCSPISGHRSVSWYQQTPGQGLQFLFEYFSETQRNKGNFPGRFSGRQFSNSRSEMNVSTLELGDSALYLCASSLGQVLDTEAFFGQGTRLTVV.

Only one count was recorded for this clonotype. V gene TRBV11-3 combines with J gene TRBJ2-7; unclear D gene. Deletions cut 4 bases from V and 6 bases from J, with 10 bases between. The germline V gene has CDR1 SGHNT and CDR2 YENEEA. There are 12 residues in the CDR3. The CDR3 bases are TGTGCCAGCAGCTCCTCGCTTGCCGAGCAGTACTTC. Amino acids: CASSSSLAEQYF. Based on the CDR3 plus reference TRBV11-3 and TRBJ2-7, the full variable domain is EAGVVQSPRYKIIEKKQPVAFWCNPISGHNTLYWYLQNLGQGPELLIRYENEEAVDDSQLPKDRFSAERLKGVDSTLKIQPAELGDSAVYLCASSSSLAEQYFGPGTRLTVT.

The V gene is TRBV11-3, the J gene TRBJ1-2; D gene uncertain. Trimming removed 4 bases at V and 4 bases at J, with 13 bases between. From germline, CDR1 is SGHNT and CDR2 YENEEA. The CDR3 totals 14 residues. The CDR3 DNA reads TGTGCCAGCAGCTCTCGCCGGGCCCTCTATGGCTACACCTTC. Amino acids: CASSSRRALYGYTF.

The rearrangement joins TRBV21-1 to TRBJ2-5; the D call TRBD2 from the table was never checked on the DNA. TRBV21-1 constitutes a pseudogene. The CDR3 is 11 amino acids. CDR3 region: CASSWRETQYF. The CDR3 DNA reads TGTGCCAGCAGCTGGAGGGAGACCCAGTACTTC.

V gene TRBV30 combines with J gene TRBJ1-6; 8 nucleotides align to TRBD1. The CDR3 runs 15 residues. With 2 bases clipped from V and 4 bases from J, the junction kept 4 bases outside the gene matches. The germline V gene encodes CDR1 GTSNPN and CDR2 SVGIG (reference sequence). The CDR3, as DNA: TGTGCCTGGAGTCCCGGGACAGGATATAATTCACCCCTCCACTTT. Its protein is CAWSPGTGYNSPLHF. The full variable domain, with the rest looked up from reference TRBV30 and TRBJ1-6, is SQTIHQWPATLVQPVGSPLSLECTVEGTSNPNLYWYRQAAGRGLQLLFYSVGIGQISSEVPQNLSASRPQDRQFILSSKKLLLSDSGFYLCAWSPGTGYNSPLHFGNGTRLTVT.

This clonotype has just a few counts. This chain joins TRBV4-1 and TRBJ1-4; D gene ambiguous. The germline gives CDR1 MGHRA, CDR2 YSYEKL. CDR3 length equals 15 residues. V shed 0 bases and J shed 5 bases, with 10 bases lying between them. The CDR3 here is CASSQDGAGNEKLFF. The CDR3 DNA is TGCGCCAGCAGCCAAGACGGCGCGGGCAATGAAAAACTGTTTTTT.

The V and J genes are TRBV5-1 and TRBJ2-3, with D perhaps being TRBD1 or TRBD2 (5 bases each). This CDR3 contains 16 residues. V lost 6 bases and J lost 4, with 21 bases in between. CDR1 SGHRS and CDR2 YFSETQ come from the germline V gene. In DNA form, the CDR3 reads TGCGCCAGCACCGCGAGCCCAGGGTGGGACGCAGATACGCAGTATTTT. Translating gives CASTASPGWDADTQYF. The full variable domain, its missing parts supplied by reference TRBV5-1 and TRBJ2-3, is KAGVTQTPRYLIKTRGQQVTLSCSPISGHRSVSWYQQTPGQGLQFLFEYFSETQRNKGNFPGRFSGRQFSNSRSEMNVSTLELGDSALYLCASTASPGWDADTQYFGPGTRLTVL.

The CDR3 loop is CASIENRAVGTEAFF. As DNA, the CDR3 is TGTGCCAGCATTGAGAACAGGGCGGTGGGTACTGAAGCTTTCTTT. This chain uses TRBV2 with TRBJ1-1, with D possibly TRBD1 on 6 matching bases. CDR3 size: 15 residues. Germline V gene data show CDR1 as SNHLY and CDR2 as FYNNEI. The ends were cut back, 7 bases at V and 5 bases at J, with 20 bases in the middle.

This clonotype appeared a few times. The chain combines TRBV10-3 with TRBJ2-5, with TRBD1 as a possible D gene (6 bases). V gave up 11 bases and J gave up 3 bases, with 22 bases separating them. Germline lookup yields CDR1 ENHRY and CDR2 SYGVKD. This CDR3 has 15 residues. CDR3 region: CAAGTPDWVEETQYF. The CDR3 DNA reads TGTGCCGCAGGGACACCCGACTGGGTAGAAGAGACCCAGTACTTC.

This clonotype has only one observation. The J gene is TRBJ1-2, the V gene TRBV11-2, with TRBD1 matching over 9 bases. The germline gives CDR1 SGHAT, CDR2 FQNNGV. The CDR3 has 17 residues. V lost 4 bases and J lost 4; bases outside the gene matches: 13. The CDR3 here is CASSSEIRDRAFYGYTF. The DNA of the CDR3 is TGTGCCAGCAGCTCGGAGATTAGGGACAGGGCTTTCTATGGCTACACCTTC. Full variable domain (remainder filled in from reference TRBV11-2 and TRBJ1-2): EAGVAQSPRYKIIEKRQSVAFWCNPISGHATLYWYQQILGQGPKLLIQFQNNGVVDDSQLPKDRFSAERLKGVDSTLKIQPAKLEDSAVYLCASSSEIRDRAFYGYTFGSGTRLTVV.

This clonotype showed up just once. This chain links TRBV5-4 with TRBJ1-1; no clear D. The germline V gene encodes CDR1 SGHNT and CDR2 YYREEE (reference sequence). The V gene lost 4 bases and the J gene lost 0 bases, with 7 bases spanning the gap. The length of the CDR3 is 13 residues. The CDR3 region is CASSHGLNTEAFF. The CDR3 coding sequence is TGTGCCAGCAGCCATGGTTTGAACACTGAAGCTTTCTTT. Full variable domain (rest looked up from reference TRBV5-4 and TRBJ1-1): ETGVTQSPTHLIKTRGQQVTLRCSSQSGHNTVSWYQQALGQGPQFIFQYYREEENGRGNFPPRFSGLQFPNYSSELNVNALELDDSALYLCASSHGLNTEAFFGQGTRLTVV.

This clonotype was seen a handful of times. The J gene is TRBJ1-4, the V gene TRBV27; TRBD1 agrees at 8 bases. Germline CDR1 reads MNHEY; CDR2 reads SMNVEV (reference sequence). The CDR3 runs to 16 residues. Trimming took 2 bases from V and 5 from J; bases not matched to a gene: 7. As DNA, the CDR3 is TGTGCCAGCAGTTTACGATGGACAGGGAGAAATGAAAAACTGTTTTTT. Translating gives CASSLRWTGRNEKLFF.

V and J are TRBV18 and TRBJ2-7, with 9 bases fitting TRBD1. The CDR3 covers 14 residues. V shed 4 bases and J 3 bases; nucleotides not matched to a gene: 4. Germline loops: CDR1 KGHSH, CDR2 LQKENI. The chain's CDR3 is CASSQGTGNYEQYF. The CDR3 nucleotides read TGTGCCAGCTCACAGGGGACAGGGAACTACGAGCAGTACTTC.

Here the CDR3 reads CASSQDSANTEAFF. The CDR3 DNA sequence: TGCGCCAGCAGCCAAGATTCGGCGAACACTGAAGCTTTCTTT. This chain uses TRBV4-1 with TRBJ1-1; D gene uncertain. Trimming stripped 0 bases from V and 1 base from J, with 6 bases between. There are 14 residues in the CDR3. Germline V CDR1 and CDR2: MGHRA, YSYEKL.

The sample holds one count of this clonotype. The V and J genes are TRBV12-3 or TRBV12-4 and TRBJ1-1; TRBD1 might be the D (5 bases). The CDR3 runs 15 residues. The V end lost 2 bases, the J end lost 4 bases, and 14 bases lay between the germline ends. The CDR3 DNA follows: TGTGCCAGCAGTTTATATGCGCCTGGGGGCACTGAAGCTTTCTTT. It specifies CASSLYAPGGTEAFF.

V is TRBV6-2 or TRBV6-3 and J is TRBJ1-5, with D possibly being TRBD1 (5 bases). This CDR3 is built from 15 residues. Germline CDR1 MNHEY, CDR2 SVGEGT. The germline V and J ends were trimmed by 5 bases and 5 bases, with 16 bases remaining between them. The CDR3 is CASSPPDSVHQPQHF. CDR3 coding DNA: TGTGCCAGCAGTCCCCCTGACAGCGTCCATCAGCCCCAGCATTTT.

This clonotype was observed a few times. CDR3 in amino acids: CASSLEGQDNYGYTF. The CDR3, as DNA: TGTGCCAGCAGTCTGGAGGGACAGGACAACTATGGCTACACCTTC. This rearrangement joins TRBV6-1 to TRBJ1-2; 8 bases line up with TRBD1. CDR3 size: 15 residues. CDR1 is MNHNS, CDR2 SASEGT, per germline. J was trimmed by 2 bases and V by 5 bases; bases with no gene match: 7.

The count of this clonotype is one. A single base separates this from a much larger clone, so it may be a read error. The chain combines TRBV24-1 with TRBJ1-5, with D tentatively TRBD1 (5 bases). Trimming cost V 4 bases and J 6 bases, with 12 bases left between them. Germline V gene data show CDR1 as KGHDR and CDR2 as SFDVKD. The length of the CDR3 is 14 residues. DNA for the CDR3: TGTGCCACCAGTGACAGGGTTGGGCCTCAGCCCCAGCATTTT. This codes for CATSDRVGPQPQHF.

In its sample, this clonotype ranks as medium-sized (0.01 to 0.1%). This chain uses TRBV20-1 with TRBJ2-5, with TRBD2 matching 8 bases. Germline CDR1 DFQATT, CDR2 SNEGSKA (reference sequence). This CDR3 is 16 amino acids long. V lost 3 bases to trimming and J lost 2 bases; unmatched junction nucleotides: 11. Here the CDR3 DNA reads TGCAGTGCTAGTGGGGGTAGCGGGGCGCAACAAGAGACCCAGTACTTC. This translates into CSASGGSGAQQETQYF.

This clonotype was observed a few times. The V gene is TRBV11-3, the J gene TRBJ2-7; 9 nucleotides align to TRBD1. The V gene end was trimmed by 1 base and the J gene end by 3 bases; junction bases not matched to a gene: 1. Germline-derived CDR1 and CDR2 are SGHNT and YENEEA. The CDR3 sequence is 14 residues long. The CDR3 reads CASSLGGQGYEQYF. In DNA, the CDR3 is TGTGCCAGCAGCTTAGGGGGACAGGGCTACGAGCAGTACTTC.

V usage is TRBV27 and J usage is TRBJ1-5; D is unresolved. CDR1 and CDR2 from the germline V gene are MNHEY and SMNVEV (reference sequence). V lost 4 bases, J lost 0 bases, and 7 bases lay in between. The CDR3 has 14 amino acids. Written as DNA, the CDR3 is TGTGCCAGCAGTTCGGCAGCTAGCAATCAGCCCCAGCATTTT. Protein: CASSSAASNQPQHF.

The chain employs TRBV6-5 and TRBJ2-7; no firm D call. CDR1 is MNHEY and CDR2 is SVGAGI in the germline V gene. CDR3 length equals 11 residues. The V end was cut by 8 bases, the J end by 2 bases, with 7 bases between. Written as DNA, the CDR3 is TGTGCCAGCGGTTCAGCCTACGAGCAGTACTTC. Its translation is CASGSAYEQYF.

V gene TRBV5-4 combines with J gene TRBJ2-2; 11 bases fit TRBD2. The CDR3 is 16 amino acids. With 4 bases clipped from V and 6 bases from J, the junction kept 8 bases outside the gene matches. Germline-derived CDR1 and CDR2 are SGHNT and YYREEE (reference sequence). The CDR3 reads CASSPKTSGAPGELFF. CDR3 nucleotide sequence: TGTGCCAGCAGCCCAAAGACTAGCGGGGCTCCCGGGGAGCTGTTTTTT.

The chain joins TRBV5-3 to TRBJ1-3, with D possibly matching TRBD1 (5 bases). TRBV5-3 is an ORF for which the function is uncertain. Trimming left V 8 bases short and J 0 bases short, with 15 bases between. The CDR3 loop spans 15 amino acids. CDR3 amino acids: CASSIRDYSGNTIYF. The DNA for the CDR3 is TGTGCCAGCAGCATCAGGGATTACTCTGGAAACACCATATATTTT.

The CDR3 DNA reads TGCGCCAGCAGTGCAACTAAGCGGGGGTTCACAGATACGCAGTATTTT. It specifies CASSATKRGFTDTQYF. This chain connects TRBV10-2 to TRBJ2-3, with TRBD2 identical over 8 bases. V trimming: 4 bases; J trimming: 2 bases; junction bases outside the gene matches: 8. CDR1 is WSHSY, CDR2 SAAADI, per germline. The CDR3 runs to 16 residues.

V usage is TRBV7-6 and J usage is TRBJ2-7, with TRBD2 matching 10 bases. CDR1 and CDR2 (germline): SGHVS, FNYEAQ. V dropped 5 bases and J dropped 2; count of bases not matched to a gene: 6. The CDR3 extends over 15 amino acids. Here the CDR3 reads CASSPRLAGAYEQYF. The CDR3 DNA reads TGTGCCAGCAGCCCAAGGCTAGCGGGAGCCTACGAGCAGTACTTC.

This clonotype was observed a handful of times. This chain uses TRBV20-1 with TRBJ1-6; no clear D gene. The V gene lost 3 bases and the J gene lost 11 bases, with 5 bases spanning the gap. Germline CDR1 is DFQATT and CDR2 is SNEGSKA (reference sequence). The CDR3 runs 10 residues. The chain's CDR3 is CSASQPPLHF. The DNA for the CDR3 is TGCAGTGCTAGTCAGCCACCCCTCCACTTT.

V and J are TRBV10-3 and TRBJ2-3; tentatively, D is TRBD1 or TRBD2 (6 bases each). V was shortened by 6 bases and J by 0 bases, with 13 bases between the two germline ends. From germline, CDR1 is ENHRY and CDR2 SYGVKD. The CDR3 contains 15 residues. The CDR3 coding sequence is TGTGCCATCAGAGAAGGGGGGTCTAGCACAGATACGCAGTATTTT. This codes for CAIREGGSSTDTQYF.

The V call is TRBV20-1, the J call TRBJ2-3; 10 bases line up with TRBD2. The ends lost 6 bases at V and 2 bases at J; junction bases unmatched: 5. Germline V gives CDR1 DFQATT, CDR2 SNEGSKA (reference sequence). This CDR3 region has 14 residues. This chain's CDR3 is CSAKLAGNTDTQYF. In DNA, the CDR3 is TGCAGTGCCAAACTAGCGGGGAACACAGATACGCAGTATTTT.

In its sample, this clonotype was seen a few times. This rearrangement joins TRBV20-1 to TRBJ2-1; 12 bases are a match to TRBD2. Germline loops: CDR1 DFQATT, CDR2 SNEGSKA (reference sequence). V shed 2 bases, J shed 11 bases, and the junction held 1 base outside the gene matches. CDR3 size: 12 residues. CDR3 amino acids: CSARLAGGQQFF. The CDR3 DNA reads TGCAGTGCTAGACTAGCGGGGGGGCAGCAGTTCTTC.